This entry lists 14 T cell receptor beta chains sequenced from one sample in a study of cytomegalovirus exposure and HLA in healthy donors. The protocol was immunoSEQ multiplex PCR, while the TCRdb copy is restricted to in-frame clones and leaves out a portion. The sample has about 97,000 clones, 85% to 95% seen once. Sequencing was performed on PBMCs. These TCRs come from a woman aged 18 to 35 in good health and CMV-seronegative.

On this clone itself: One junction end disagrees with the germline gene, perhaps due to a read error. The chain uses TRBV6-1 and TRBJ1-2, with D unresolved. The CDR3 has 11 amino acids. The germline gives CDR1 MNHNS, CDR2 SASEGT. CDR3 DNA: TGCGCCGTACAGTCTAACTATGGCTACACCTTC. Its translation: CAVQSNYGYTF.

This chain links TRBV10-1 with TRBJ2-3, with D unresolved. V gave up 6 bases and J gave up 6 bases, with 16 bases separating them. This CDR3 comprises 14 residues. Germline CDR1 is WNHNN and CDR2 is SYGVQD (reference sequence). CDR3 loop: CASRVSFGLDTQYF. CDR3 bases: TGCGCCAGCAGAGTCTCTTTCGGGTTGGATACGCAGTATTTT.

The genes are TRBV25-1 and TRBJ2-2; 10 bases map to TRBD2. V was clipped by 6 bases and J by 4 bases; unmatched bases: 14. There are 18 residues in the CDR3. Germline values: CDR1 MGHDK, CDR2 SYGVNS. CDR3 region: CASRTVEREGRATGELFF. The CDR3, as DNA: TGTGCCAGCAGGACGGTTGAGCGGGAGGGCCGAGCCACCGGGGAGCTGTTTTTT.

The V gene is TRBV4-1, the J gene TRBJ1-1; D ambiguous. The CDR3 has 15 residues. Germline V gene sequence: CDR1 MGHRA, CDR2 YSYEKL. The V and J ends lost 0 bases and 1 base respectively, with 9 bases between them. The CDR3 sequence is CASSQDMAENTEAFF. DNA for the CDR3: TGCGCCAGCAGCCAAGATATGGCAGAGAACACTGAAGCTTTCTTT.

The rearrangement links TRBV27 to TRBJ2-3, with D possibly TRBD1 on 6 matching bases. The CDR3 runs 15 residues. Trimming removed 5 bases from V and 0 bases from J, with 12 bases in between. Looked up from germline, CDR1 is MNHEY and CDR2 is SMNVEV (reference sequence). The CDR3 reads CASSLTGSSTDTQYF. CDR3 coding DNA: TGTGCCAGCAGTCTGACAGGATCTAGCACAGATACGCAGTATTTT.

This chain uses TRBV5-4 with TRBJ1-2, with 8 bases fitting TRBD1. The length of the CDR3 is 14 residues. J lost 8 bases, V lost 4 bases, and 10 bases had no gene match. CDR1 and CDR2 (germline): SGHNT, YYREEE (reference sequence). CDR3 sequence: CASSTWTGTGGYTF. CDR3 bases: TGTGCCAGCAGCACCTGGACAGGGACGGGAGGCTACACCTTC. The whole variable domain, filled in from reference TRBV5-4 and TRBJ1-2, reads ETGVTQSPTHLIKTRGQQVTLRCSSQSGHNTVSWYQQALGQGPQFIFQYYREEENGRGNFPPRFSGLQFPNYSSELNVNALELDDSALYLCASSTWTGTGGYTFGSGTRLTVV.

The chain links TRBV5-1 to TRBJ1-5; weak D call: TRBD1 (5 bases). CDR1 SGHRS and CDR2 YFSETQ come from the germline V gene. This CDR3 spans 13 amino acids. With 5 bases removed from V and 3 bases from J, the gap between germline ends came to 9 bases. CDR3 coding DNA: TGCGCCAGCAGGGAGGGGAACAATCAGCCCCAGCATTTT. Protein product: CASREGNNQPQHF.

The chain links TRBV5-1 to TRBJ2-1; 7 bases are a match to TRBD2. Germline V gene data show CDR1 as SGHRS and CDR2 as YFSETQ. J lost 9 bases, V lost 0 bases, and 12 bases had no gene match. The CDR3 is 16 amino acids. CDR3 in amino acids: CASSLGTSGLLGEQFF. Here the CDR3 DNA reads TGCGCCAGCAGCTTGGGGACTAGTGGGCTCTTAGGTGAGCAGTTCTTC.

This clone has a single count. The chain combines TRBV2 with TRBJ1-1; D not resolved. Trimming took 7 bases from V and 0 from J, leaving 6 bases between them. This CDR3 comprises 12 residues. The V gene's germline CDR1 is SNHLY and CDR2 FYNNEI. The chain's CDR3 is CASNPMNTEAFF. The CDR3 bases are TGTGCCAGCAATCCCATGAACACTGAAGCTTTCTTT.

J is TRBJ2-5 and V is TRBV7-9; D is undetermined. Germline assignment: CDR1 SEHNR and CDR2 FQNEAQ (reference sequence). The length of the CDR3 is 12 residues. Trimming stripped 7 bases from V and 2 bases from J, with 8 bases between. The CDR3 DNA follows: TGTGCCAGCACCTCAACTCAAGAGACCCAGTACTTC. It codes for CASTSTQETQYF.

The rearrangement links TRBV6-1 to TRBJ2-3; TRBD1 agrees at 10 bases. V shed 6 bases and J 2 bases; nucleotides not matched to a gene: 5. This CDR3 spans 15 amino acids. CDR1 and CDR2 from the germline V gene are MNHNS and SASEGT. The CDR3 DNA reads as TGTGCCAGCAGGGACGGGACAGGGGTCACAGATACGCAGTATTTT. It yields the protein CASRDGTGVTDTQYF.

The chain carries TRBV10-3 and TRBJ1-4, with D possibly TRBD1 on 5 matching bases. CDR3 length: 15 residues. Looked up from germline, CDR1 is ENHRY and CDR2 is SYGVKD. The V end lost 5 bases, the J end lost 5 bases, and 15 bases lay between the germline ends. This CDR3 is CAISMGPGVNEKLFF. The DNA for the CDR3 is TGTGCCATCAGTATGGGGCCAGGCGTCAATGAAAAACTGTTTTTT.

The chain is built from TRBV14 and TRBJ2-1; no clear D gene. Looked up from germline, CDR1 is SGHDN and CDR2 is FVKESK. This CDR3 has 11 residues. The V end lost 2 bases, the J end lost 10 bases, and 6 bases lay between the germline ends. The CDR3: CASSQYGEQFF. DNA for the CDR3: TGTGCCAGCAGCCAATACGGGGAGCAGTTCTTC.

The chain is built from TRBV5-1 and TRBJ2-7, with 7 bases matching TRBD1. With V trimmed by 4 bases and J by 3 bases, 4 bases remained unmatched. Looked up from germline, CDR1 is SGHRS and CDR2 is YFSETQ. CDR3 length: 13 amino acids. This CDR3 reads CASSPGTVYEQYF. CDR3 DNA: TGCGCCAGCAGCCCCGGGACAGTCTACGAGCAGTACTTC.